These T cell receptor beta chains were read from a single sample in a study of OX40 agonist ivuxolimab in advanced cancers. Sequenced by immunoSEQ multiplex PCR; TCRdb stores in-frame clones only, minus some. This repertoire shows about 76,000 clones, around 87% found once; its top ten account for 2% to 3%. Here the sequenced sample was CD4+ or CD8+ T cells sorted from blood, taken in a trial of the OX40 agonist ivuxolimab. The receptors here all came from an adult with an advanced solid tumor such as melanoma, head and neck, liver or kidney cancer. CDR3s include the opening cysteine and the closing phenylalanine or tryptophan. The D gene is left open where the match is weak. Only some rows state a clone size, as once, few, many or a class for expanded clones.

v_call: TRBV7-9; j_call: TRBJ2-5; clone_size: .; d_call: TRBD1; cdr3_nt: TGTGCCAGCAGCCCGACCGGGACAGAAGAGACCCAGTACTTC; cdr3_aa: CASSPTGTEETQYF
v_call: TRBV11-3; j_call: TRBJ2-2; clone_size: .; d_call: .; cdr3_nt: TGTGCCAGCAGCCCGACGGCAACTAACACCGGGGAGCTGTTTTTT; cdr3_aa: CASSPTATNTGELFF
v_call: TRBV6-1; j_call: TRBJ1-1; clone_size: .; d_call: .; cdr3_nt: TGTGCCAGCAGTGAAGCATCTGGCAACACTGAAGCTTTCTTT; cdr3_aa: CASSEASGNTEAFF
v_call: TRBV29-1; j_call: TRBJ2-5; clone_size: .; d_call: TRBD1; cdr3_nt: TGCAGCACCAGTCTCGGGACAGGGGGCGCCGGAGAGACCCAGTACTTC; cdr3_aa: CSTSLGTGGAGETQYF
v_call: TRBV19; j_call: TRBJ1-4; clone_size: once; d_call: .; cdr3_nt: TGTGCCAGTAGTATAGGTCAGACGGGTAATGAAAAACTGTTTTTT; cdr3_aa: CASSIGQTGNEKLFF
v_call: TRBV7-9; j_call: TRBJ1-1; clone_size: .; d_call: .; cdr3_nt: TGTGCCAGCAGCTTAAACAGCGGGAACACTGAAGCTTTCTTT; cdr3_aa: CASSLNSGNTEAFF
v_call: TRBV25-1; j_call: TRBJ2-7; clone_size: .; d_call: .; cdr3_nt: TGTGCCAGCAGTCCAGGGTACGAGCAGTACTTC; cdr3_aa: CASSPGYEQYF
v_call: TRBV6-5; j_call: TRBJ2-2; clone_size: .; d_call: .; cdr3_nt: TGTGCCAGCAGAATACGACAGATGAACACCGGGGAGCTGTTTTTT; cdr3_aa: CASRIRQMNTGELFF
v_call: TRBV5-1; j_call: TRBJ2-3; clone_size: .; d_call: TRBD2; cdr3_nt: TGCGCCAGCAAGTACGGGGGGACAGATACGCAGTATTTT; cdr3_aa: CASKYGGTDTQYF
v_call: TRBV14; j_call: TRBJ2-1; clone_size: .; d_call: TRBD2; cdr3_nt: TGTGCCAGCAGCCAGACTCTTCGGGGGGGCCTTGGGCAGTTCTTC; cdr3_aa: CASSQTLRGGLGQFF
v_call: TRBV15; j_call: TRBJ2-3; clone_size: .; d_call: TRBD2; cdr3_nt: TGTGCCACCAGCAGAGACGAGAAGCGGGGGGGCCGCACAGATACGCAGTATTTT; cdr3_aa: CATSRDEKRGGRTDTQYF
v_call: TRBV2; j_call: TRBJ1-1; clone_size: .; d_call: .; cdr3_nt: TGTGCCAGCAGGGACACAGGGCAAGGGACTGAAGCTTTCTTT; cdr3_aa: CASRDTGQGTEAFF
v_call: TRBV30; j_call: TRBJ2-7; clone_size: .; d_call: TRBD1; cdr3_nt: TGTGCCTGGAGACGGGACAGGGAAAATCCCTACTTC; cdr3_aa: CAWRRDRENPYF
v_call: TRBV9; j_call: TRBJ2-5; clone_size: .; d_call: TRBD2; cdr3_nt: TGTGCCAGCAGCGTAGGTGGGCTAGCGGTCGAGACCCAGTACTTC; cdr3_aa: CASSVGGLAVETQYF
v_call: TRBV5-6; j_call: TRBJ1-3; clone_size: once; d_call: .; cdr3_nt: TGTGCCAGCAGCCCTACCTCTGGAAACACCATATATTTT; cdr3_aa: CASSPTSGNTIYF
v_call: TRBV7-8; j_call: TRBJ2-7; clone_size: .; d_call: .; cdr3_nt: TGTGCCAGCAGCTTAGCCCTGGACAGCTGGGCCGAGCAGTACTTC; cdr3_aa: CASSLALDSWAEQYF
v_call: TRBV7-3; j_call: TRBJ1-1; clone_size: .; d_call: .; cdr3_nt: TGTGCCAGCAGCTCGCGGGCGAACACTGAAGCTTTCTTT; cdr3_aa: CASSSRANTEAFF
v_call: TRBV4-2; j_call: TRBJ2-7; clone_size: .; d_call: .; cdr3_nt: TGTGCCAGCAGCCCCCCCCTTGGGTCCTACGAGCAGTACTTC; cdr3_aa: CASSPPLGSYEQYF
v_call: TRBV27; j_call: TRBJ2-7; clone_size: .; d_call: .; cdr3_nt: TGTGCCAGCAGTTTGAGGGGAGCTACGGTTCGGTACGAGCAGTACTTC; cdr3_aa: CASSLRGATVRYEQYF
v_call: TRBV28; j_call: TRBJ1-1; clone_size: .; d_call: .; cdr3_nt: TGTGCCAGCACCTTACAGGATCCTAACACTGAAGCTTTCTTT; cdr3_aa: CASTLQDPNTEAFF